The clone carrying this TCR beta chain was counted a few times. This sample is drawn from a study of blood T cell repertoires in COVID-19. The CDR3 length is 15 residues. CDR1 and CDR2 from the germline V gene are KGHSH and LQKENI. The junction had 9 bases not matched to a gene; V was cut back by 5 bases and J by 5 bases. As originally analysed: Amplifying reference gene primers gave estimates of nucleated cell counts. Using immunoSEQ multiplex PCR, the repertoire was profiled, and TCRdb retains in-frame clones only, with some absent. V, J and clone size are those of that table, while D and trimming were read from the DNA. The sample lists around 300,000 clones, under 90% occurring once.

This receptor was taken from a woman aged 55-69 years who had recovered from COVID-19. The sequenced sample consisted of PBMCs or T cells enriched from blood (not recorded which). The rearrangement uses TRBV18 and TRBJ1-1, with TRBD1 matching over 9 bases. The CDR3 protein is CASSTRTGEATEAFF. CDR3 nucleotide sequence: TGTGCCAGCTCAACAAGGACAGGGGAGGCGACTGAAGCTTTCTTT.